Listed below are T cell receptor beta chains from one sample, sequenced in a study of cytomegalovirus exposure and HLA in healthy donors. The table came from immunoSEQ multiplex PCR; TCRdb's copy has only in-frame clones and leaves some out. The table has 90,000 to 150,000 clones, roughly 69% seen once. Input material: PBMCs. These receptor sequences come from a woman aged 40-49 years in good health and CMV-seropositive. Each CDR3 is given with its conserved first and last residue. The D gene is left open where the match is weak. Not every row has a clone size; where given, it reads once, few, many or a size class.

TRBJ2-7	-	16	TRBV5-1	-	TGCGCCAGCAGCTTGGGAGGGCCAGCTACCTCCTACGAGCAGTACTTC	CASSLGGPATSYEQYF
TRBJ2-1	-	15	TRBV15	few	TGTGCCACCAGCAGAGATACTGGGGCTTACAATGAGCAGTTCTTC	CATSRDTGAYNEQFF
TRBJ2-2	TRBD1	17	TRBV25-1	few	TGTGCCAGCAATCCAAGCTGGGGCCAGGGGGACACCGGGGAGCTGTTTTTT	CASNPSWGQGDTGELFF
TRBJ2-5	-	13	TRBV2	-	TGTGCCAGCAGTGAAGAAGCGCAAGAGACCCAGTACTTC	CASSEEAQETQYF
TRBJ2-4	TRBD2	17	TRBV29-1	-	TGCAGCGTTGAACTAGCGGGGGGTATACTAGCCAAAAACATTCAGTACTTC	CSVELAGGILAKNIQYF
TRBJ2-2	TRBD1	19	TRBV27	-	TGTGCCAGCACCTCAACCCGAGGGGGCTCCCCCACGAACACCGGGGAGCTGTTTTTT	CASTSTRGGSPTNTGELFF
TRBJ1-5	-	15	TRBV4-1	once	TGCGCCAGCAGCCAAACAGGCGGGGTGAATCAGCCCCAGCATTTT	CASSQTGGVNQPQHF
TRBJ2-2	-	15	TRBV7-3	once	TGTGCCAGCAGCCTCCGACAGGCGAACACCGGGGAGCTGTTTTTT	CASSLRQANTGELFF
TRBJ1-5	-	17	TRBV5-1	few	TGCGCCAGCAGCTTGGTTCGGGTGGCGCTCCGCGATCAGCCCCAGCATTTT	CASSLVRVALRDQPQHF
TRBJ1-5	-	13	TRBV6-1	-	TGTGCCAGCAGTGTCGGACAGCCTCAGCCCCAGCATTTT	CASSVGQPQPQHF
TRBJ2-1	TRBD2	15	TRBV15	-	TGTGCCACCAGCAGAGATCCGGGACTAGCAAATGAGCAGTTCTTC	CATSRDPGLANEQFF
TRBJ2-7	-	16	TRBV7-2	-	TGTGCCAGCAGCTTATTCCCTTTTAGTGGCGGGAACGAGCAGTACTTC	CASSLFPFSGGNEQYF
TRBJ2-1	TRBD2	13	TRBV6-5	once	TGTGCCAGCCGTCTAGCGGGGGGGAATGAGCAGTTCTTC	CASRLAGGNEQFF
TRBJ1-1	TRBD1	17	TRBV4-2	-	TGTGCCAGCAGCCATGATCGACAGGGCCAAGGGAACACTGAAGCTTTCTTT	CASSHDRQGQGNTEAFF
TRBJ2-5	TRBD1	14	TRBV4-1	few	TGCGCCAGCAGCCAAAGGACAGGGCGGGAGACCCAGTACTTC	CASSQRTGRETQYF
TRBJ1-5	TRBD1	16	TRBV29-1	few	TGCAGCGCCGTGACAGGGGTGGGATATAGCAATCAGCCCCAGCATTTT	CSAVTGVGYSNQPQHF
TRBJ2-2	-	12	TRBV11-3	-	TGTGCCAGCAGCTCTTATACCGGGGAGCTGTTTTTT	CASSSYTGELFF
TRBJ2-3	-	16	TRBV9	-	TGTGCCAGCAGCGTAGTTGGAAGGGGCCAAACAGATACGCAGTATTTT	CASSVVGRGQTDTQYF
TRBJ2-1	TRBD2	18	TRBV5-4	-	TGTGCCAGCGCGAGTGCGGGGGGGCCCCGTTGGACCTACAATGAGCAGTTCTTC	CASASAGGPRWTYNEQFF
TRBJ1-5	-	14	TRBV9	-	TGTGCCAGCAGCCCCGGGGGAGGCAATCAGCCCCAGCATTTT	CASSPGGGNQPQHF
TRBJ2-1	TRBD2	17	TRBV7-2	once	TGTGCCAGCAGCAATCACGGGCAGGCTAGCGGGGCATCGGGGCAGTTCTTC	CASSNHGQASGASGQFF
TRBJ1-2	TRBD1	15	TRBV18	-	TGTGCCAGCTCAGAGGACAGGGGGAAGCACTATGGCTACACCTTC	CASSEDRGKHYGYTF
TRBJ1-1	-	13	TRBV7-2	-	TGTGCCAGCAGCTTTCAGGTGTACACTGAAGCTTTCTTT	CASSFQVYTEAFF
TRBJ1-2	-	13	TRBV18	-	TGTGCCAGCTCCGTCGGACAGTCCTATGGCTACACCTTC	CASSVGQSYGYTF
TRBJ2-3	TRBD2	15	TRBV7-9	-	TGTGCCAGCAGCTTGACTAGCGGGGGGGCGGATACGCAGTATTTT	CASSLTSGGADTQYF
TRBJ1-1	-	14	TRBV7-9	-	TGTGCCAGCAGCTTGCAAGGGGTAAACACTGAAGCTTTCTTT	CASSLQGVNTEAFF
TRBJ1-5	-	12	TRBV6-5	few	TGTGCCACACAGGGTCCCAATCAGCCCCAGCATTTT	CATQGPNQPQHF
TRBJ1-2	-	13	TRBV19	-	TGTGCCAGTAGTATACAAGGGGCTGGAGGCTACACCTTC	CASSIQGAGGYTF